What follows are 9 T cell receptor delta chains derived from one specimen sequenced in a study of gamma-delta chains in newborns, infants, children. TCRdb ran CATT on the reads. The sample lists 4,000 or so delta-chain clones; around 40% were seen once. The starting material was blood, obtained at week 6. The receptors were gathered from a child who was a newborn, infant or young child, either healthy, febrile or measles-vaccinated (not recorded which).

This clone rates as medium-sized. The sample has other DNA sequences that encode this CDR3 too. This sequence joins TRDV2 and TRDJ3, with TRDD3 matching over 12 bases. Trimming at V came to 3 bases and at J to 2 bases, leaving 4 bases not matched to a gene. CDR1 and CDR2 from the germline V gene are GEAIGNYY and EKD. The CDR3 loop spans 18 amino acids. DNA for the CDR3: TGTGCCTGTGACGTACTGGGGGATACAGCCTGGGACACCCGACAGATGTTTTTC. It encodes CACDVLGDTAWDTRQMFF.

As for this clone: The junction departs from the called germline gene at one end, perhaps through a read error. Within the sample, other DNA sequences also encode this same CDR3. The rearrangement uses TRDV1 and TRDJ1; the match to TRDD3 covers 12 bases. The CDR3 contains 24 residues. Germline loops: CDR1 TSWWSYY, CDR2 QGS. The CDR3 protein is CALGELLPSYGIVLGDTYTDKLIF. Here the CDR3 DNA reads TGTGCTCTTGGGGAACTACTCCCGTCCTACGGCATTGTACTGGGGGATACCTACACCGATAAACTTATCTTT.

The chain combines TRDV2 with TRDJ1, with 8 bases matching TRDD3. The CDR3 runs 19 residues. Germline loops: CDR1 GEAIGNYY, CDR2 EKD. V was pared by 7 bases and J by 0 bases, with 21 bases of the junction left unmatched. This CDR3 reads CACPVEGKLGVPHTDKLIF. The CDR3 nucleotides are TGTGCCTGCCCGGTGGAAGGTAAACTGGGGGTCCCGCACACCGATAAACTCATCTTT.

This clone rates as medium-sized. The genes are TRDV3 and TRDJ1; tentative D call: TRDD3 (6 bases). Deletions cut 0 bases from V and 2 bases from J, with 16 bases between. Per germline, CDR1 TVYSNPD and CDR2 GDNSRS (reference sequence). CDR3 size: 15 residues. The DNA for the CDR3 is TGTGCCTTTAGCGCCCAAGGATACTGGACCGATAAACTCATCTTT. It yields the protein CAFSAQGYWTDKLIF.

This clone was observed a few times. Additional DNA sequences in this sample encode the identical CDR3. This sequence joins TRDV2 and TRDJ2; D uncertain. Trimming pared 1 base from V and 0 bases from J, leaving 11 bases between. In germline, CDR1 is GEAIGNYY, CDR2 EKD. This CDR3 contains 16 residues. CDR3 amino acids: CACDTGDMTLTAQLFF. CDR3 sequence (DNA): TGTGCCTGTGACACGGGAGATATGACTTTGACAGCACAACTCTTCTTT.

As for this clone: At one end the junction does not follow the germline gene, possibly because of a read error. The J gene is TRDJ1, the V gene TRDV1; D unresolved. The CDR3 contains 17 residues. CDR1 and CDR2 (germline): TSWWSYY, QGS. The CDR3 loop is CALGGQIRIPSTGKLIF. The CDR3 DNA reads TGTGCTCTTGGGGGGCAGATCAGAATTCCCTCAACCGGTAAACTCATCTTT.

This clone was seen more than once but under ten times. The chain has TRDV1 and TRDJ1; TRDD2 agrees at 9 bases. The germline V gene has CDR1 TSWWSYY and CDR2 QGS. The V segment lost 2 bases and the J segment 4 bases; nucleotides outside the gene matches: 26. CDR3 length: 22 residues. Written as DNA, the CDR3 is TGTGCTCTTGGGGAATCTCCCCCTTCCTACCGGATGACTACTCCCGGGGGCGATAAACTCATCTTT. Its protein product is CALGESPPSYRMTTPGGDKLIF.

This clone turned up a few times. The genes are TRDV2 and TRDJ1; 8 nucleotides match TRDD3. The CDR3 is made up of 17 amino acids. The germline V gene has CDR1 GEAIGNYY and CDR2 EKD. V shed 1 base and J 1 base; nucleotides not matched to a gene: 10. The CDR3 is CACDTGNWGEITDKLIF. The CDR3 DNA reads TGTGCCTGTGACACGGGGAACTGGGGGGAAATCACCGATAAACTCATCTTT.

The chain employs TRDV1 and TRDJ1, with D perhaps matching TRDD2 or TRDD3 (6 bases each). CDR3 length: 22 amino acids. CDR1 is TSWWSYY, CDR2 QGS, per germline. Trimming removed 4 bases from V and 5 bases from J, with 38 bases in between. The CDR3 protein is CALGAPPPTIYPTSRTGDKLIF. The CDR3 DNA sequence: TGTGCTCTTGGGGCTCCCCCTCCTACTATATACCCTACTTCGAGGACTGGGGATAAACTCATCTTT.